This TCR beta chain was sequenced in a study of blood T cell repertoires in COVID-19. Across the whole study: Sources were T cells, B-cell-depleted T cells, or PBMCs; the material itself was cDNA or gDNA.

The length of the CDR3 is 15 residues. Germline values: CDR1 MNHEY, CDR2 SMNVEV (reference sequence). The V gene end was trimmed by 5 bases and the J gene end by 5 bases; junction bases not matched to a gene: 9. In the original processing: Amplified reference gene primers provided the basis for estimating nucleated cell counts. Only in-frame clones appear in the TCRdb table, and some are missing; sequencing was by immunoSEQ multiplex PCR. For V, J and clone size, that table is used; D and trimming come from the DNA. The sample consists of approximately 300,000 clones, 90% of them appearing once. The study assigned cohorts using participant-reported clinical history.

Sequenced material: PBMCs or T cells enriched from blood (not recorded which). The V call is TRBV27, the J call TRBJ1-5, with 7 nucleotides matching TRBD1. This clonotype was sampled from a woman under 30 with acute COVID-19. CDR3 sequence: CASSPPGQVDQPQHF. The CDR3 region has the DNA TGTGCCAGCAGTCCCCCTGGACAGGTGGATCAGCCCCAGCATTTT.